Below, one T cell receptor (beta chain) is given with its context. Its matching antigen is unknown. These data belong to a study of early T cells in non-severe SARS-CoV-2 infection. The wider study: Bulk RNA from unsorted whole blood was sequenced; chains were unpaired. Findings and limits, study-wide: The study's VDJdb matching favored anti-spike CD8 responses and missed private and CD4 specificities.

Unique molecular identifiers tagged individual cDNA molecules. TCRdb analysed the 5' RACE reads with MiXCR anew, one entry per CDR3 protein. The sample shows about 120,000 distinct CDR3 sequences, around 12% of them seen only once. V shed 5 bases and J shed 3 bases, with 7 bases lying between them. The CDR3 totals 12 residues. Sequenced here: whole blood, sampled at baseline. V and J are TRBV12-3 or TRBV12-4 and TRBJ1-1; a weak D match, TRBD1 (6 bases). This receptor was taken from an adult who was a healthcare worker with PCR-confirmed SARS-CoV-2 infection or an uninfected control (not recorded which). The CDR3 protein is CASSTGYTEAFF. The CDR3 bases are TGTGCCAGCAGTACAGGGTACACTGAAGCTTTCTTT.